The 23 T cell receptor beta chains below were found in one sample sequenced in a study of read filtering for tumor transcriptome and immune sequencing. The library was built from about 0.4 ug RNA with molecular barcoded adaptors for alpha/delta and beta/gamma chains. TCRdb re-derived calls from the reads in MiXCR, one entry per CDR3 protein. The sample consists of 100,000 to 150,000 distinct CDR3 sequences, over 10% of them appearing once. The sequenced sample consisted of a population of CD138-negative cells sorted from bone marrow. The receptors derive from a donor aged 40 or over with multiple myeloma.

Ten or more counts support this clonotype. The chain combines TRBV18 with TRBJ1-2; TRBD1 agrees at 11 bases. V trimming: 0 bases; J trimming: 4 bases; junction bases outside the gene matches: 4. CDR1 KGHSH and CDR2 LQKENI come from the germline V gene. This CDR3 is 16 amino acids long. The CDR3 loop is CASSPPKGQGVYGYTF. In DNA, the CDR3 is TGTGCCAGCTCACCACCGAAGGGACAGGGGGTCTATGGCTACACCTTC.

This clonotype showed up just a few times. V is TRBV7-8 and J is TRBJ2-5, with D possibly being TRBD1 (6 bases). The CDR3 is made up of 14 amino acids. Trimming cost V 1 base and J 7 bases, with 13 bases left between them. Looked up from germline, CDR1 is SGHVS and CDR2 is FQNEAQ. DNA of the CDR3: TGTGCCAGCAGCTTAGGGTCAGGGGTCGGGACCCAGTACTTC. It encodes CASSLGSGVGTQYF.

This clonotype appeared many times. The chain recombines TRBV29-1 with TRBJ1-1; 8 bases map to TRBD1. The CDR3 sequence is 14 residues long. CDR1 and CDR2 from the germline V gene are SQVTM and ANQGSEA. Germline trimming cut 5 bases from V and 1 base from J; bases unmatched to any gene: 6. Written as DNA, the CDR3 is TGCAGCGTTAAACGGACAGGGACGAACACTGAAGCTTTCTTT. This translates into CSVKRTGTNTEAFF. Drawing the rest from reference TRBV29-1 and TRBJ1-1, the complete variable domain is SAVISQKPSRDICQRGTSLTIQCQVDSQVTMMFWYRQQPGQSLTLIATANQGSEATYESGFVIDKFPISRPNLTFSTLTVSNMSPEDSSIYLCSVKRTGTNTEAFFGQGTRLTVV.

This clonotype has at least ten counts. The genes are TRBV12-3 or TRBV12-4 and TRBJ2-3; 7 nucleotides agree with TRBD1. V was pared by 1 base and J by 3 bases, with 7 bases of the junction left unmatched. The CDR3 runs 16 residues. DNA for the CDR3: TGTGCCAGCAGTTTAGGTTTAGGGGGCGGGACAGATACGCAGTATTTT. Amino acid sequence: CASSLGLGGGTDTQYF.

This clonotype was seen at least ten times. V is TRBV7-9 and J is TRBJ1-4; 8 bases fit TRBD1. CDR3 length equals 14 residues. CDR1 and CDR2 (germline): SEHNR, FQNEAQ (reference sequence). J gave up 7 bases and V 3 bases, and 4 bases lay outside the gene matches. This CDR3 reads CASSLSTGAEKLFF. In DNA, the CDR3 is TGTGCCAGCAGCTTGTCGACAGGGGCTGAAAAACTGTTTTTT.

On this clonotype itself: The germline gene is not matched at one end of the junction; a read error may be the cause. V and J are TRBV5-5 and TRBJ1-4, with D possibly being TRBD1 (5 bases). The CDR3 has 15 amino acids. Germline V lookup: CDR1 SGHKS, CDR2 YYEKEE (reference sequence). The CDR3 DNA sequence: TGTGCCAGCAGCCAACAAGGGGCAACTAATGAAAAACTGCTTTTT. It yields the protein CASSQQGATNEKLLF.

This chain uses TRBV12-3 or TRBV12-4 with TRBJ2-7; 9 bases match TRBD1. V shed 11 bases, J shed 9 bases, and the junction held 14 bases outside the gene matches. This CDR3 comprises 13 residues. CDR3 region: CASQQGAGNGQYF. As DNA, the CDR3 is TGTGCCTCCCAACAGGGGGCTGGGAACGGGCAGTACTTC.

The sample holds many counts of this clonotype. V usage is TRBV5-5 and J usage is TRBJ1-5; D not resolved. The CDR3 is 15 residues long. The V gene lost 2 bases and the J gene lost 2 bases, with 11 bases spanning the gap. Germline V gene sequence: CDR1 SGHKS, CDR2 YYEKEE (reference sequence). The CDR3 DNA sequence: TGTGCCAGCAGCTTCGGCCCCGTGGGCAATCAGCCCCAGCATTTT. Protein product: CASSFGPVGNQPQHF.

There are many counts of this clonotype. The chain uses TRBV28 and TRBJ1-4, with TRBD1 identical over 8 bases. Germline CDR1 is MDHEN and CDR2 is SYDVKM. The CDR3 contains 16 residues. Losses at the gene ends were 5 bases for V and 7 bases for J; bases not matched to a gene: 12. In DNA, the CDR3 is TGTGCCAGCAGTACCATTGGACAGGGATCGTTTGAAAAACTGTTTTTT. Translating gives CASSTIGQGSFEKLFF.

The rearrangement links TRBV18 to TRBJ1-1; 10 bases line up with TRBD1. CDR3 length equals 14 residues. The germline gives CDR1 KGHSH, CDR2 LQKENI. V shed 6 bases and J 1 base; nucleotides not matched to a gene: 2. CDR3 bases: TGTGCCAGCTCCCGACAGGGGGCGAACACTGAAGCTTTCTTT. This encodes CASSRQGANTEAFF.

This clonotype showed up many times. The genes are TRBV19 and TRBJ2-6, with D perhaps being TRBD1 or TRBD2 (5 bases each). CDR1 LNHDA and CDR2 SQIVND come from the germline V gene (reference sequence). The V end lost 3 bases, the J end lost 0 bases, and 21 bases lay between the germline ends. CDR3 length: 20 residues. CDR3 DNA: TGTGCCAGTAGTATCACGGTGACCGGGACGGGTTCCTCTGGGGCCAACGTCCTGACTTTC. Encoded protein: CASSITVTGTGSSGANVLTF.

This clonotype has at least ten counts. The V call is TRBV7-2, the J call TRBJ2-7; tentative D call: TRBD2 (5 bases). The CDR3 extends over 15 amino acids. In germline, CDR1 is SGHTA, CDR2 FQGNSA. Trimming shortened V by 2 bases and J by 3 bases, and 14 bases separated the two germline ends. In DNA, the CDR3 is TGTGCCAGCAGCTTAAACGGTCCGGGAAGCTACGAGCAGTACTTC. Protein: CASSLNGPGSYEQYF.

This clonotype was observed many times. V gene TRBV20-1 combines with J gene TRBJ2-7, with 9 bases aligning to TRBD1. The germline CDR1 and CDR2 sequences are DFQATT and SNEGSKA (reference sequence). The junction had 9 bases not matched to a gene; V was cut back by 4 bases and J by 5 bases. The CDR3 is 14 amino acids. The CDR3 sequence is CSAIPGQGNHEQYF. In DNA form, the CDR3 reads TGCAGTGCTATCCCGGGACAGGGTAACCACGAGCAGTACTTC.

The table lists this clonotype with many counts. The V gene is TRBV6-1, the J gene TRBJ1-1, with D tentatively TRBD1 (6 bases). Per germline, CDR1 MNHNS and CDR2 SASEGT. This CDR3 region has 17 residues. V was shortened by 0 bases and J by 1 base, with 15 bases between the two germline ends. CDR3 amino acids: CASSEAHGTRGNTEAFF. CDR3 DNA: TGTGCCAGCAGTGAAGCGCACGGGACACGGGGGAACACTGAAGCTTTCTTT.

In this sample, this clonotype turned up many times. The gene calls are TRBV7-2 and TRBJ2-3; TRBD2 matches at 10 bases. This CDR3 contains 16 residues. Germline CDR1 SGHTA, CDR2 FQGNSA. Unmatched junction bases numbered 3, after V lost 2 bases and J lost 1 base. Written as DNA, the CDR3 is TGTGCCAGCAGCTTACGGCTAGCGGGGGGCACAGATACGCAGTATTTT. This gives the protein CASSLRLAGGTDTQYF. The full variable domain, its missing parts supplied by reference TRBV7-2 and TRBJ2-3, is GAGVSQSPSNKVTEKGKDVELRCDPISGHTALYWYRQSLGQGLEFLIYFQGNSAPDKSGLPSDRFSAERTGGSVSTLTIQRTQQEDSAVYLCASSLRLAGGTDTQYFGPGTRLTVL.

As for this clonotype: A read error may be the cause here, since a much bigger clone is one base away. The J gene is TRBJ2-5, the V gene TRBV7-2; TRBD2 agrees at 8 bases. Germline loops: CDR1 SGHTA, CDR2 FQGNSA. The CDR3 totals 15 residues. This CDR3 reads CASNLRLASKETQYF. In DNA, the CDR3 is TGTGCCAGCAACTTAAGACTAGCGAGCAAAGAGACCCAGTACTTC.

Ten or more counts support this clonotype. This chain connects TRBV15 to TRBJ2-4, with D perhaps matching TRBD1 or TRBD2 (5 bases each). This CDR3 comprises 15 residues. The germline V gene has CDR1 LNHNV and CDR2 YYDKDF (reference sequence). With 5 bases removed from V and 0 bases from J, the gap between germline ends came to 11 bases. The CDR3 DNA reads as TGTGCCACCAGCGAGGGGACCTTAGCCAAAAACATTCAGTACTTC. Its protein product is CATSEGTLAKNIQYF.

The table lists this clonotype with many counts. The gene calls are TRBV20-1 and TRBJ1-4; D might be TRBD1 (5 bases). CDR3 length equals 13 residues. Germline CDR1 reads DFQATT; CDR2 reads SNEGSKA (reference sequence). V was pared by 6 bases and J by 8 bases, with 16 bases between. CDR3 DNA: TGCAGTGCACCGGGGGAGGCTGGGGAAAAACTGTTTTTT. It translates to CSAPGEAGEKLFF.

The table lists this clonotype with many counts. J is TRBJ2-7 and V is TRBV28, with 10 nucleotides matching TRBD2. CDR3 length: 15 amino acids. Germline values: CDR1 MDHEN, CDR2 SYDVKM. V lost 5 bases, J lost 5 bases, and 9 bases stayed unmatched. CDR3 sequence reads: CASSPGRTSGNEQYF. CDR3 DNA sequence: TGTGCCAGCAGTCCTGGTAGGACTAGCGGAAACGAGCAGTACTTC.

The CDR3 nucleotides read TGTGCCAGTAGTGTGGACGGACAGAACACTGAAGCTTTCTTT. It specifies CASSVDGQNTEAFF. The chain employs TRBV19 and TRBJ1-1, with D possibly matching TRBD1 (5 bases). The length of the CDR3 is 14 residues. V lost 5 bases to trimming and J lost 1 base, with 11 bases between them. Germline CDR1 reads LNHDA; CDR2 reads SQIVND (reference sequence).

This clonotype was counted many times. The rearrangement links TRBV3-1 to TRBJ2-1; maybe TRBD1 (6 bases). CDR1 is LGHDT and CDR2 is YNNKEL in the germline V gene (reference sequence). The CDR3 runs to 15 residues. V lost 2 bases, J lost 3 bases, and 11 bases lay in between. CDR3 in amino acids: CASSQFTTGYNEQFF. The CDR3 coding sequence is TGTGCCAGCAGCCAATTTACGACAGGCTACAATGAGCAGTTCTTC.

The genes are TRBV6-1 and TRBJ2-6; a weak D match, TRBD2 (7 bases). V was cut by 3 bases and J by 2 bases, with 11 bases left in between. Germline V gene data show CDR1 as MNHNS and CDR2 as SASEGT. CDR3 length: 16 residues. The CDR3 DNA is TGTGCCAGCAGTGAGGGGGGGGGCGCTGGGGCCAACGTCCTGACTTTC. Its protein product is CASSEGGGAGANVLTF.

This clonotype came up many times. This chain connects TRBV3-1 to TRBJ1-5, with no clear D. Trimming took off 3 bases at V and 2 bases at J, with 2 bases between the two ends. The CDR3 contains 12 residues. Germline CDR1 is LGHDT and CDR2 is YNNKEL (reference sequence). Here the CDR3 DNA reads TGTGCCAGCAGCCACGGCAATCAGCCCCAGCATTTT. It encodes CASSHGNQPQHF.